The text below deals with one T cell receptor (beta chain). Antigen unknown. Deep sequencing aimed at 1 in 200,000 to 1 in 1 million T cells' resolution. Clones were read by immunoSEQ multiplex PCR, and TCRdb kept only the in-frame ones, dropping some. Of 90,000 to 95,000 clones listed, around 77% are singletons. The CDR3 consists of 17 residues. Germline V gene sequence: CDR1 GTSNPN, CDR2 SVGIG (reference sequence). V dropped 6 bases and J dropped 6 bases, with 29 bases sitting between them. The data were taken from a study of cytotoxic CD8 clonotypes in ibrutinib-treated CLL. The study, taken as a whole, reports: Upon ibrutinib response clonality rose, and upon progression it fell back toward baseline. Rare overall, public clonotypes shrank or held steady under therapy.

The sequence was collected from a human donor with chronic lymphocytic leukemia. The rearrangement joins TRBV30 to TRBJ1-1; D remains unclear. The starting material was PBMCs, obtained after 24 months of ibrutinib treatment. CDR3 sequence: CACPGSKGGIFGSEAFF. DNA for the CDR3: TGTGCCTGCCCAGGCAGCAAAGGTGGAATATTCGGGTCTGAAGCTTTCTTT.